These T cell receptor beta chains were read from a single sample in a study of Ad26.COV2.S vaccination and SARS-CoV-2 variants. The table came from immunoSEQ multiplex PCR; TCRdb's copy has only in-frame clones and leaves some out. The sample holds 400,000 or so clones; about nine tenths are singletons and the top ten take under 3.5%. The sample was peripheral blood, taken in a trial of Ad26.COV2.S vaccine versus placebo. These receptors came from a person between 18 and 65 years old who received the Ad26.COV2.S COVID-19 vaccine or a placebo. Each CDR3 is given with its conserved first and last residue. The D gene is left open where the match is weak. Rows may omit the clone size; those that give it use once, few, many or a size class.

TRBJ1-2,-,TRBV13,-,CASTRLTGAYGYTF,TGTGCCAGCACCCGATTGACAGGAGCGTATGGCTACACCTTC
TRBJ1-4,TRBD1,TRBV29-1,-,CSVAQGNEKLFF,TGCAGCGTTGCACAGGGGAATGAAAAACTGTTTTTT
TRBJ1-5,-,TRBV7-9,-,CASSLAPQGRGNQPQHF,TGTGCCAGCAGCTTAGCTCCCCAGGGTCGGGGCAATCAGCCCCAGCATTTT
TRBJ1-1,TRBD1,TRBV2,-,CASSDWTGRTEAFF,TGTGCCAGCAGTGACTGGACAGGACGCACTGAAGCTTTCTTT
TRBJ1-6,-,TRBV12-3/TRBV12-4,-,CASSLWGGSPLHF,TGTGCCAGCAGTTTATGGGGGGGTTCACCCCTCCACTTT
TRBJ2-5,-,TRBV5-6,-,CASSFRGKKTQYF,TGTGCCAGCAGCTTCAGGGGCAAGAAGACCCAGTACTTC
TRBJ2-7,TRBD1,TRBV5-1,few,CASTPDRGIYEQYF,TGCGCCAGCACCCCGGACAGGGGGATCTACGAGCAGTACTTC
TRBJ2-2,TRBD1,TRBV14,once,CASRGQGITGELFF,TGTGCCAGCCGGGGACAGGGAATCACGGGGGAGCTGTTTTTT
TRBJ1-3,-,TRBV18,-,CASSPDGHTIYF,TGTGCCAGCTCACCAGACGGACACACCATATATTTT
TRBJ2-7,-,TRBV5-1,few,CASSLGQGYYEQYF,TGCGCCAGCAGCTTGGGGCAGGGCTACTACGAGCAGTACTTC
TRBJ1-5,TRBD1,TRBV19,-,CASSFSRDRGAGNQPQHF,TGTGCCAGTAGTTTCTCCCGGGACAGGGGGGCAGGCAATCAGCCCCAGCATTTT
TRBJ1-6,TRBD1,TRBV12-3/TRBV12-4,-,CASTLDRGSPLHF,TGTGCCAGCACCCTGGACAGGGGTTCACCCCTCCACTTT
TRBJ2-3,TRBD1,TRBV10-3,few,CAISASGTGADTQYF,TGTGCCATCAGTGCCTCCGGGACAGGGGCGGATACGCAGTATTTT
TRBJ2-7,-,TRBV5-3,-,CARSTTTGPIHEQYF,TGTGCCAGAAGCACGACGACAGGACCCATCCACGAGCAGTACTTC
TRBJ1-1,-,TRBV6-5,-,CASSPPRGHTEAFF,TGTGCCAGCAGTCCCCCGAGGGGACACACTGAAGCTTTCTTT